This T cell receptor beta chain was identified during a study of memory CD4+ T cells and cytomegalovirus serostatus. Study outcomes and limitations: Each of 67 CMV-associated TCRbeta sequences occurred in one to five individuals.

With regard to this clone: The antigen remains unidentified.

The V gene's germline CDR1 is SQVTM and CDR2 ANQGSEA. Trimming left V 7 bases short and J 7 bases short, with 16 bases between. The length of the CDR3 is 13 residues. The sort gate was single viable CD3+CD4+CD8-CD45RO+ cells for memory CD4+ T cells. Donors' CMV status reflects serum IgG against pp150, pp28, p38, p52. Here immunoSEQ multiplex PCR was the method, and the copy in TCRdb shows in-frame clones only, minus some. The sample includes 30,000 to 50,000 clones, roughly 80% of them seen just once. The sample comprised memory CD4+ T cells from blood. The sequence derives from an adult in good health and CMV-seronegative. This chain links TRBV29-1 with TRBJ1-4; TRBD1 might be the D (6 bases). This CDR3 reads CSGLGQFGEKLFF. Written as DNA, the CDR3 is TGCAGCGGACTGGGACAATTCGGTGAAAAACTGTTTTTT.